These T cell receptor beta chains were read from a single sample in a study of T cell repertoires in aging, cancer and after chemotherapy. TCRdb passed the multiplex PCR reads through MiXCR, listing each CDR3 protein once. The sample contains just over 550 distinct CDR3 sequences, approximately 15% of which appear only once. The sample was blood. These receptors were collected from a human donor with a blood cancer. CDR3s include the opening cysteine and the closing phenylalanine or tryptophan. The order of the fields is J gene, V gene, CDR3 protein.

TRBJ1-6	TRBV25-1	CASSWGTGGAPLHF
TRBJ1-5	TRBV30	CAWSVRTLLANSNQPQHF
TRBJ1-3	TRBV10-3	CAISAGQGEYSGNTIYF
TRBJ2-1	TRBV20-1	CSARVSGGGPNEQFF
TRBJ1-1	TRBV20-1	CSAPGQGNTEAFF
TRBJ1-1	TRBV4-1	CASSQDKRQGGTEAFF
TRBJ2-7	TRBV11-1	CASSSGFYEQYF
TRBJ1-4	TRBV30	CASIKRAQDLGANEKLFF
TRBJ1-2	TRBV11-3	CASSLEAEYGYTF
TRBJ2-2	TRBV25-1	CASSDPGGHTGELFF
TRBJ2-1	TRBV19	CASSIGGRHNEQFF
TRBJ2-4	TRBV5-1	CASSTGTENIQYF
TRBJ1-1	TRBV28	CASTGGFGTEAFF
TRBJ2-1	TRBV20-1	CSASVFQTSGGNEQFF
TRBJ1-6	TRBV19	CASSTGGNNSPLHF
TRBJ1-2	TRBV6-2/TRBV6-3	CASSPQDRGTKGYTF
TRBJ1-1	TRBV5-1	CASSSTGGSLVAFF
TRBJ2-2	TRBV10-2	CASRPPATGKNTGELFF
TRBJ1-1	TRBV18	CASSPTRGQGNTEAFF
TRBJ1-5	TRBV4-3	CASSQVPDKNQPQHF
TRBJ2-3	TRBV18	CASSPTTSGGTTDTQYF
TRBJ2-5	TRBV5-1	CASSQDRGQETQYF
TRBJ1-5	TRBV2	CASSEFGHQPQHF
TRBJ2-7	TRBV11-3	CASSLGSVPEQYF
TRBJ2-5	TRBV5-1	CASSLGGAGGQETQYF
TRBJ1-2	TRBV12-3/TRBV12-4	CASRGGQGYGYTF
TRBJ2-7	TRBV7-9	CASSGMEGAEYEQYF
TRBJ1-5	TRBV6-6	CASSDRDDQPQHF
TRBJ1-2	TRBV28	CASKPDSLSNYGYTF
TRBJ1-5	TRBV4-1	CASSQDQGIRNQPQHF
TRBJ1-2	TRBV4-3	CASSQEVLAGTGSGYTF
TRBJ1-2	TRBV4-3	CASSLSLTGGERVYGYTF
TRBJ1-2	TRBV28	CASSTPQGAWGYTF
TRBJ2-3	TRBV6-2/TRBV6-3	CASSWGKTDTQYF
TRBJ1-5	TRBV12-3/TRBV12-4	CASSLDRGLGQPQHF
TRBJ2-1	TRBV10-3	CAISEVSGSYNEQFF
TRBJ2-2	TRBV6-5	CASSYSFVLNTGELFF
TRBJ2-5	TRBV5-1	CASGPGARETQYF
TRBJ2-3	TRBV12-3/TRBV12-4	CASSLIPARESTDTQYF
TRBJ2-1	TRBV5-1	CASSTTSAGVNEQFF
TRBJ2-3	TRBV6-2/TRBV6-3	CASSYFGQSDTQYF
TRBJ2-6	TRBV20-1	CSASKGGRFSGANVLTF
TRBJ1-5	TRBV19	CVSSISQANQPQHF
TRBJ2-6	TRBV28	CATTVGAGANVLTF
TRBJ2-3	TRBV24-1	CATSGPGASTDTQYF
TRBJ2-7	TRBV6-2/TRBV6-3	CASSTFWTGGVEQYF
TRBJ1-1	TRBV10-3	CAISPGAGNTEAFF
TRBJ1-3	TRBV18	CASSPGTGSGNTIYF
TRBJ1-1	TRBV30	CAWRMTVNTEAFF
TRBJ1-6	TRBV4-1	CASSQFWGQVNNLPLHF
TRBJ2-7	TRBV7-2	CASSFPSRATGLPYEQYF
TRBJ2-7	TRBV5-4	CASSLSGTGTKQYF
TRBJ2-1	TRBV7-6	CASSLDRGGKFGEQFF
TRBJ2-7	TRBV18	CASSKDINSYEQYF
TRBJ2-5	TRBV29-1	CSVGHLQETQYF
TRBJ1-2	TRBV6-1	CASSQLRQGDGYTF